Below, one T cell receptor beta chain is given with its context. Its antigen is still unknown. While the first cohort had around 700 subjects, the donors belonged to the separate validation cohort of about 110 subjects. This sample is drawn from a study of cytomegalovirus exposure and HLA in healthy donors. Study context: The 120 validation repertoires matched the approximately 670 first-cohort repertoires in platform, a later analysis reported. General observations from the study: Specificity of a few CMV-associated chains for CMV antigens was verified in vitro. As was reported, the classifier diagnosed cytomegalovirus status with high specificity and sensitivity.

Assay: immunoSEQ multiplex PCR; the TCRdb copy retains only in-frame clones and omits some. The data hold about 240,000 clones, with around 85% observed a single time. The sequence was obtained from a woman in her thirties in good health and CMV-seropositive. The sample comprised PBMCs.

The CDR3 DNA reads TGTGCCAGCAGCTTAGCGCTACTAGCGGATTACGAGCAGTACTTC. It specifies CASSLALLADYEQYF. This sequence joins TRBV7-9 and TRBJ2-7, with 8 bases identical to TRBD2. Germline CDR1 SEHNR, CDR2 FQNEAQ (reference sequence). CDR3 length: 15 residues. Trimming took 0 bases from V and 4 from J; bases not matched to a gene: 5. The full variable domain, its missing parts supplied by reference TRBV7-9 and TRBJ2-7, is DTGVSQNPRHKITKRGQNVTFRCDPISEHNRLYWYRQTLGQGPEFLTYFQNEAQLEKSRLLSDRFSAERPKGSFSTLEIQRTEQGDSAMYLCASSLALLADYEQYFGPGTRLTVT.